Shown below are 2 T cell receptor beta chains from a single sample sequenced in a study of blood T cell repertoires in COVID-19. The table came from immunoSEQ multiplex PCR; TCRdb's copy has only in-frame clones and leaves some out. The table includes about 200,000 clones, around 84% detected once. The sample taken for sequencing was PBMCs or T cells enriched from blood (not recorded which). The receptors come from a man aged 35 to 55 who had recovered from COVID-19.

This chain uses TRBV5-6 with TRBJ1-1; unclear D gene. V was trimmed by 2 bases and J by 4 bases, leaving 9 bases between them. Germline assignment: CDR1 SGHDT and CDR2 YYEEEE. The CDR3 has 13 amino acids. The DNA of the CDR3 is TGTGCCAGCAGCTTACCCTCGGGCACTGAAGCTTTCTTT. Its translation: CASSLPSGTEAFF.

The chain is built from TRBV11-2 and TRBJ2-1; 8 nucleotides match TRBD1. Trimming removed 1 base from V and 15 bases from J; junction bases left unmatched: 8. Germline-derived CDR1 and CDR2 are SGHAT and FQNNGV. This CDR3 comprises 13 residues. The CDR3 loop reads CASSLAGQGIAFF. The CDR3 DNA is TGTGCCAGCAGCTTAGCTGGACAGGGTATTGCGTTCTTC.